This TCR beta chain comes out of a study of blood T cell repertoires in COVID-19. For the study at large: Researchers got acute and convalescent COVID-19 samples from the United States, Italy and Spain. In each case, the material was cDNA or gDNA derived from T cells, B-cell-depleted T cells, or PBMCs.

The germline gives CDR1 SNHLY, CDR2 FYNNEI. V was clipped by 5 bases and J by 7 bases; unmatched bases: 7. The CDR3 runs 14 residues. Original processing methods: Estimation of nucleated cell counts relied on the amplification of reference gene primers. Method: immunoSEQ multiplex PCR; TCRdb's copy keeps in-frame clones and lacks some. V, J and clone size reflect that table, while D and trimming were determined from the DNA. The sample lists about 60,000 clones, approximately 85% occurring once. Sequences were obtained from peripheral blood. This clonotype was obtained from a man between 50 and 59 years old with active COVID-19. The gene calls are TRBV2 and TRBJ2-7; 11 nucleotides align to TRBD2. The CDR3 nucleotides read TGTGCCAGCAGTTTCCTAGCGGGGGGTGGAGAGCAGTACTTC. Its protein is CASSFLAGGGEQYF.